Listed here are 16 T cell receptor beta chains from one sample, sequenced in a study of OX40 agonist ivuxolimab in advanced cancers. Some clones are missing from TCRdb's copy, which holds only in-frame ones; the method was immunoSEQ multiplex PCR. This sample yields just over 45,000 clones, of which roughly 94% are seen a single time; 8% to 13% belongs to the top ten. Specimen: CD4+ or CD8+ T cells sorted from blood, collected in a trial of the OX40 agonist ivuxolimab. The source of these receptors is an adult with an advanced solid tumor such as melanoma, head and neck, liver or kidney cancer.

As concerns this clone: Other DNA sequences from this sample encode an identical CDR3 as well. The chain carries TRBV27 and TRBJ2-7; TRBD1 is a possible D gene (5 bases). Germline CDR1 reads MNHEY; CDR2 reads SMNVEV (reference sequence). V was cut by 3 bases and J by 1 base, with 7 bases left in between. The CDR3 extends over 13 amino acids. The CDR3 DNA reads TGTGCCAGCAGTTTGGGGCCATCCTACGAGCAGTACTTC. Translating gives CASSLGPSYEQYF.

This clone was detected once. The chain joins TRBV4-3 to TRBJ2-3, with D perhaps matching TRBD2 (5 bases). There are 15 residues in the CDR3. Trimming stripped 1 base from V and 4 bases from J, with 12 bases between. Germline lookup yields CDR1 LGHNA and CDR2 YSLEER. CDR3 nucleotide sequence: TGCGCCAGCAGCCAAGGGCCACGGGGTGCAGATACGCAGTATTTT. The encoded protein is CASSQGPRGADTQYF.

This clone has more than one count but fewer than ten. Within the sample, other DNA sequences also encode this same CDR3. The genes are TRBV6-1 and TRBJ2-5; 11 nucleotides line up with TRBD2. Germline CDR1 reads MNHNS; CDR2 reads SASEGT. Germline trimming cut 2 bases from V and 1 base from J; bases unmatched to any gene: 3. The CDR3 runs to 16 residues. The CDR3 coding sequence is TGTGCCAGCAGTGAATTAGCGGGAGGGCCCCAAGAGACCCAGTACTTC. It translates to CASSELAGGPQETQYF.

This rearrangement joins TRBV4-3 to TRBJ2-7; 12 positions agree with TRBD2. J lost 7 bases, V lost 4 bases, and 11 bases had no gene match. This CDR3 comprises 16 residues. CDR1 is LGHNA and CDR2 is YSLEER in the germline V gene. The CDR3 DNA reads as TGCGCCAGCAGCCCGGAGGTACTAGCGGGAGGTCGAGAGCAGTACTTC. It translates to CASSPEVLAGGREQYF.

The chain uses TRBV6-4 and TRBJ1-1; D uncertain. This CDR3 is built from 9 residues. Trimming cost V 9 bases and J 3 bases, with 2 bases left between them. Germline V gene sequence: CDR1 MRHNA, CDR2 SNTAGT. This CDR3 is CARDTEAFF. Written as DNA, the CDR3 is TGTGCCAGAGACACTGAAGCTTTCTTT.

The V and J genes are TRBV7-9 and TRBJ1-3; weak D call: TRBD1 (6 bases). The CDR3 extends over 17 amino acids. Trimming shortened V by 8 bases and J by 0 bases, and 20 bases separated the two germline ends. Germline assignment: CDR1 SEHNR and CDR2 FQNEAQ (reference sequence). CDR3 loop: CASRGNANRDSGNTIYF. CDR3 sequence (DNA): TGTGCCAGCCGAGGGAACGCAAACAGGGACTCTGGAAACACCATATATTTT.

The rearrangement uses TRBV11-2 and TRBJ2-7; no firm D call. The V end was cut by 4 bases, the J end by 0 bases, with 4 bases between. Germline assignment: CDR1 SGHAT and CDR2 FQNNGV. The CDR3 contains 12 residues. The CDR3 is CASSSSSYEQYF. The CDR3 region has the DNA TGTGCCAGCAGCTCGAGCTCCTACGAGCAGTACTTC.

V gene TRBV28 combines with J gene TRBJ2-5; TRBD1 is a possible D gene (5 bases). Trimming pared 2 bases from V and 2 bases from J, leaving 9 bases between. The CDR3 is made up of 14 amino acids. The germline CDR1 and CDR2 sequences are MDHEN and SYDVKM. This chain's CDR3 is CASSLKHRQETQYF. CDR3 nucleotide sequence: TGTGCCAGCAGTTTAAAGCACAGGCAAGAGACCCAGTACTTC.

The V gene is TRBV9, the J gene TRBJ1-3, with D unresolved. With 4 bases removed from V and 0 bases from J, the gap between germline ends came to 8 bases. CDR3 size: 14 residues. Germline loops: CDR1 SGDLS, CDR2 YYNGEE. The CDR3 nucleotides read TGTGCCAGCAGCTTGCAGGACTCTGGAAACACCATATATTTT. It codes for CASSLQDSGNTIYF. Using reference TRBV9 and TRBJ1-3 for the parts outside the CDR3, the full variable domain is DSGVTQTPKHLITATGQRVTLRCSPRSGDLSVYWYQQSLDQGLQFLIQYYNGEERAKGNILERFSAQQFPDLHSELNLSSLELGDSALYFCASSLQDSGNTIYFGEGSWLTVV.

This clone is labeled medium-sized. The V and J genes are TRBV9 and TRBJ1-5; D uncertain. CDR1 and CDR2 (germline): SGDLS, YYNGEE. The V end was cut by 0 bases, the J end by 1 base, with 11 bases between. The CDR3 sequence is 16 residues long. The CDR3: CASSVDGRSSNQPQHF. The CDR3 DNA follows: TGTGCCAGCAGCGTAGACGGCAGGTCGAGCAATCAGCCCCAGCATTTT.

The chain employs TRBV6-5 and TRBJ1-5, with a weak D call TRBD1 (5 bases). V lost 6 bases, J lost 0 bases, and 9 bases lay in between. CDR1 and CDR2 (germline): MNHEY, SVGAGI. The CDR3 consists of 14 residues. The DNA for the CDR3 is TGTGCCAGCAGCCAGGGTGGTAGCAATCAGCCCCAGCATTTT. Translation: CASSQGGSNQPQHF.

V usage is TRBV10-3 and J usage is TRBJ1-2; the D is unclear. This CDR3 has 13 residues. Trimming removed 8 bases at V and 3 bases at J, with 13 bases between. Germline V gene sequence: CDR1 ENHRY, CDR2 SYGVKD. CDR3 in amino acids: CAILDPKDYGYTF. CDR3 DNA: TGTGCCATCCTGGACCCGAAGGACTATGGCTACACCTTC.

V gene TRBV13 combines with J gene TRBJ2-7; 11 bases map to TRBD2. The V segment lost 5 bases and the J segment 2 bases; nucleotides outside the gene matches: 5. The germline CDR1 and CDR2 sequences are PRHDT and FYEKMQ (reference sequence). This CDR3 spans 15 amino acids. CDR3 sequence reads: CASSPGTSGTYEQYF. CDR3 DNA: TGTGCCAGCAGCCCGGGGACTAGCGGTACCTACGAGCAGTACTTC.

This clone was counted between two and nine times. This chain uses TRBV2 with TRBJ1-2, with D unresolved. This CDR3 is built from 13 residues. Trimming took off 6 bases at V and 3 bases at J, with 11 bases between the two ends. The germline gives CDR1 SNHLY, CDR2 FYNNEI. This CDR3 is CASSGGPDYGYTF. The CDR3 bases are TGTGCCAGCAGCGGCGGACCTGACTATGGCTACACCTTC.

This chain uses TRBV4-3 with TRBJ2-7, with TRBD1 matching over 10 bases. Germline V CDR1 and CDR2: LGHNA, YSLEER. The CDR3 length is 15 residues. After removal of 4 bases from V and 4 bases from J, the junction contained 7 bases not matched to a gene. The CDR3 region is CASSPSRTGGYEQYF. For the CDR3, the DNA is TGCGCCAGCAGCCCCTCCCGGACAGGGGGTTACGAGCAGTACTTC.

V and J are TRBV27 and TRBJ1-5; no reliable D call. Trimming took 4 bases from V and 0 from J, leaving 4 bases between them. The V gene's germline CDR1 is MNHEY and CDR2 SMNVEV (reference sequence). The CDR3 extends over 13 amino acids. CDR3 sequence (DNA): TGTGCCAGCAGTTCCTTTAGCAATCAGCCCCAGCATTTT. Protein sequence: CASSSFSNQPQHF.